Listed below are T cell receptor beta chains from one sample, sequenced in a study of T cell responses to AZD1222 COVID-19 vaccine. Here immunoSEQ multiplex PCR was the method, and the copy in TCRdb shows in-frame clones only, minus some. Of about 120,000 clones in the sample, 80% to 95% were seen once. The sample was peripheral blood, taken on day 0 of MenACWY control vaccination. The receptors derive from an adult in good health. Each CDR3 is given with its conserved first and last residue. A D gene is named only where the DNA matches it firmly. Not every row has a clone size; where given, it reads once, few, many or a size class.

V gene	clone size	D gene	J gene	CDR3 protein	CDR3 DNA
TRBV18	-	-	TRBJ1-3	CASSPSQLSGNTIYF	TGTGCCAGCTCACCTAGTCAGCTCTCTGGAAACACCATATATTTT
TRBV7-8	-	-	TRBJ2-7	CASSLWGPTGEQYF	TGTGCCAGCAGCTTATGGGGCCCAACGGGCGAGCAGTACTTC
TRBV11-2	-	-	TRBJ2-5	CASSLVGASRGVTQYF	TGTGCCAGCAGCTTAGTCGGGGCCAGTCGAGGGGTGACCCAGTACTTC
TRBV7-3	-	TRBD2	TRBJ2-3	CASSPGTSVTDTQYF	TGTGCCAGCAGCCCCGGGACTAGCGTCACAGATACGCAGTATTTT
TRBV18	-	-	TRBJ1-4	CASSPGPSNEKLFF	TGTGCCAGCTCACCGGGGCCATCTAATGAAAAACTGTTTTTT
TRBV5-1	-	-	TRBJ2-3	CASRGGPVTDTQYF	TGCGCCAGCAGGGGGGGACCGGTGACAGATACGCAGTATTTT
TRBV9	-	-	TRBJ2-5	CASSVFPSLAQETQYF	TGTGCCAGCAGCGTATTCCCTAGCCTGGCTCAAGAGACCCAGTACTTC
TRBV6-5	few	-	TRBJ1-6	CASRLGGSLNSPLHF	TGTGCCAGCCGATTGGGGGGTTCCCTTAATTCACCCCTCCACTTT
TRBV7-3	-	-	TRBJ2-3	CASSEGQGPDTQYF	TGTGCCAGCAGCGAGGGACAAGGCCCAGATACGCAGTATTTT
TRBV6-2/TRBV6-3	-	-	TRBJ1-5	CASSRPDRSNQPQHF	TGTGCCAGCAGCCGACCGGACCGTAGCAATCAGCCCCAGCATTTT
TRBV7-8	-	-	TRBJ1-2	CASSLVGGYYGYTF	TGTGCCAGCAGCTTAGTAGGCGGCTACTATGGCTACACCTTC
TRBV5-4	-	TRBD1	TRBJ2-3	CASTRGQGDTDTQYF	TGTGCCAGCACCCGGGGACAGGGGGACACAGATACGCAGTATTTT
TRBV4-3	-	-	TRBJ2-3	CASSPNPGGDADTQYF	TGCGCCAGCAGCCCAAACCCTGGCGGGGATGCAGATACGCAGTATTTT
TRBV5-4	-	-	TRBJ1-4	CATKAGQLREEKLFF	TGTGCCACCAAGGCAGGGCAACTCAGGGAGGAAAAACTGTTTTTT
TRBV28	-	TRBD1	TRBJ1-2	CASSLWRGGQGNGYTF	TGTGCCAGCAGTTTATGGCGGGGGGGACAGGGGAATGGCTACACCTTC
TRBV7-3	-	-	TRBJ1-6	CASSLSGQIYNSPLHF	TGTGCCAGCAGCTTAAGCGGACAGATCTATAATTCACCCCTCCACTTT
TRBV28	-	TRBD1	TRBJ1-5	CASSPSGQGNFQPQHF	TGTGCCAGCAGTCCATCCGGACAGGGCAATTTCCAGCCCCAGCATTTT
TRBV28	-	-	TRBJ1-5	CASSFSARAGTQPQHF	TGTGCCAGCAGTTTCTCCGCCAGAGCAGGGACCCAGCCCCAGCATTTT
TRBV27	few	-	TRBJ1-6	CASRSLQQGRSPLHF	TGTGCCAGCCGCTCCCTCCAACAGGGTCGCTCACCCCTCCACTTT
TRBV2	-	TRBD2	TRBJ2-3	CASREGLAGLRGTDTQYF	TGTGCCAGCAGGGAAGGACTAGCGGGGCTCCGGGGCACAGATACGCAGTATTTT
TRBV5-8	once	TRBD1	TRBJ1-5	CASSLALDRGYNQPQHF	TGTGCCAGCAGCTTGGCCCTAGACAGGGGCTACAATCAGCCCCAGCATTTT
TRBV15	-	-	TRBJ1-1	CATSRGQVNTEAFF	TGTGCCACCAGCAGAGGACAAGTGAACACTGAAGCTTTCTTT
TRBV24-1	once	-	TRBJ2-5	CATSDLKGLGETQYF	TGTGCCACCAGTGATTTAAAGGGACTCGGGGAGACCCAGTACTTC
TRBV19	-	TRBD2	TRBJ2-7	CASSRGLAGAYEQYF	TGTGCCAGTAGTCGGGGACTAGCGGGGGCCTACGAGCAGTACTTC
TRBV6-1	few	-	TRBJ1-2	CASSETQSLNYGYTF	TGTGCCAGCAGTGAGACCCAAAGTTTAAACTATGGCTACACCTTC
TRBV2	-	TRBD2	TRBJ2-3	CASLLAGGKKSTDTQYF	TGTGCCAGCCTTTTAGCGGGAGGCAAAAAAAGCACAGATACGCAGTATTTT
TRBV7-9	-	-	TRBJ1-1	CASSPLDRNTEAFF	TGTGCCAGCAGCCCGCTGGACAGGAACACTGAAGCTTTCTTT
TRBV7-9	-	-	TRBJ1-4	CASTTGRTTNEKLFF	TGTGCCAGCACCACCGGCCGGACAACTAATGAAAAACTGTTTTTT
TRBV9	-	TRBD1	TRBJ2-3	CASSAQGAYSTDTQYF	TGTGCCAGCAGCGCCCAGGGGGCCTACAGCACAGATACGCAGTATTTT
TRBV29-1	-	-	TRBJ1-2	CSVDLTGGITNYGYTF	TGCAGCGTTGATCTAACGGGGGGGATTACTAACTATGGCTACACCTTC
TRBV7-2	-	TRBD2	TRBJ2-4	CASSLAWGGIQYF	TGTGCCAGCAGCTTAGCCTGGGGGGGGATTCAGTACTTC
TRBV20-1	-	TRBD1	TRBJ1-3	CSASGQQGDSGNTIYF	TGCAGTGCCAGTGGCCAACAGGGGGACTCTGGAAACACCATATATTTT
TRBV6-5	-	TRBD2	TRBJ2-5	CASSYSGGRATETQYF	TGTGCCAGCAGTTACTCGGGCGGGAGGGCCACAGAGACCCAGTACTTC
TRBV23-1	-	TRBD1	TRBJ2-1	CASSRGGISYNEQFF	TGCGCCAGCAGTCGAGGGGGCATTAGCTACAATGAGCAGTTCTTC
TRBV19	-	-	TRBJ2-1	CASSRTASSYNEQFF	TGTGCCAGTAGTAGGACAGCAAGCTCCTACAATGAGCAGTTCTTC
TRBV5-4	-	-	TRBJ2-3	CASSLLSGSTDTQYF	TGTGCCAGCAGCTTGTTGTCAGGGAGCACAGATACGCAGTATTTT
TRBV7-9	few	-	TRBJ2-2	CASSHTGELFF	TGTGCCAGCAGCCACACCGGGGAGCTGTTTTTT
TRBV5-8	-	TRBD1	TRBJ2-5	CASSRPPDRGGEYF	TGTGCCAGCAGCCGGCCCCCGGACAGGGGTGGGGAGTACTTC
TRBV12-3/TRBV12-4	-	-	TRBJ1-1	CASSLWSVTEAFF	TGTGCCAGCAGTTTATGGTCGGTCACTGAAGCTTTCTTT
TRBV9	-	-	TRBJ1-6	CASSVAGFDSPLHF	TGTGCCAGCAGCGTAGCAGGGTTCGATTCACCCCTCCACTTT
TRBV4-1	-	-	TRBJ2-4	CASSQFSTVLAKNIQYF	TGCGCCAGCAGCCAGTTCTCAACAGTCCTAGCCAAAAACATTCAGTACTTC
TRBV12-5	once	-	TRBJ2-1	CAMGLNSEQFF	TGTGCTATGGGGTTGAACAGTGAGCAGTTCTTC
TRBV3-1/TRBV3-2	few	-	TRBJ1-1	CASSQLLFQSEAFF	TGTGCCAGCAGCCAACTCCTCTTTCAGAGTGAAGCTTTCTTT
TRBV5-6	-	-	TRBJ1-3	CASTLTASGNTIYF	TGTGCCAGCACTTTGACCGCTTCTGGAAACACCATATATTTT
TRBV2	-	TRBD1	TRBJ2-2	CASTGQGSGELFF	TGTGCCAGCACCGGACAGGGGTCCGGGGAGCTGTTTTTT
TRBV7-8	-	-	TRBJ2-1	CASSLITGVEQFF	TGTGCCAGCAGCTTAATTACTGGAGTTGAGCAGTTCTTC
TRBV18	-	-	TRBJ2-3	CASSPSSEAQYF	TGTGCCAGCTCACCCTCTAGCGAAGCGCAGTATTTT
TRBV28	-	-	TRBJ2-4	CASSLKGINIQYF	TGTGCCAGCAGTTTAAAGGGGATAAACATTCAGTACTTC
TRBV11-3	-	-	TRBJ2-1	CASSTFGQGYNEQFF	TGTGCCAGCAGTACGTTCGGGCAGGGATACAATGAGCAGTTCTTC
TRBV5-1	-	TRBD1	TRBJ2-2	CASSLGQGNGELFF	TGCGCCAGCAGCTTGGGACAGGGAAACGGGGAGCTGTTTTTT
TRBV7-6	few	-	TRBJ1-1	CASSLASGPLNGDTEAFF	TGTGCCAGCAGCTTAGCGTCGGGTCCGTTGAATGGGGACACTGAAGCTTTCTTT